Listed below are T cell receptor beta chains from one sample, sequenced in a study of blood T cell repertoires in COVID-19. The repertoire was sequenced with immunoSEQ multiplex PCR; TCRdb's copy has only in-frame clones and lacks some. The table shows over 250,000 clones, with 88% occurring only once. The source material was peripheral blood. The receptors shown here come from a woman aged 25 to 45 with acute or convalescent COVID-19. Each CDR3 is given with its conserved first and last residue. Some rows have no size entry. The others give once, few or many, or a class for an expanded clone.

j_call v_call clone_size cdr3_aa
TRBJ1-1 TRBV30 - CAWSVRRGDTEAFF
TRBJ1-1 TRBV25-1 few CASSVQEGGTEAFF
TRBJ1-2 TRBV25-1 - CASGGGVYGYTF
TRBJ2-5 TRBV6-6 - CATKQGSQETQYF
TRBJ2-5 TRBV5-1 - CASSPSGTQETQYF
TRBJ1-4 TRBV7-2 - CASSLGDRGQKLIF
TRBJ2-7 TRBV19 once CASSIAGEGFEQYF
TRBJ2-1 TRBV9 - CASSVRPASSGGGYEQFF
TRBJ2-7 TRBV30 - CAWSHGLAGASYEQYF
TRBJ2-5 TRBV4-3 - CASSQTGEETQYF
TRBJ1-4 TRBV6-5 - CASSYARGATNEKLFF
TRBJ2-7 TRBV19 - CASSIDLTSGAVLYEQYF
TRBJ1-6 TRBV3-1/TRBV3-2 - CASSQLQYNSPLHF
TRBJ2-7 TRBV24-1 - CATSDLAHRGVSSYEQYF
TRBJ1-2 TRBV2 - CASSRDSNYGYTF
TRBJ2-7 TRBV5-4 once CASSLPGGYEQYF
TRBJ1-1 TRBV29-1 - CGAALMNTEAFF
TRBJ1-5 TRBV30 - CAWSAGGAQPQHF
TRBJ2-3 TRBV19 few CASSPAGGDTQYF
TRBJ2-7 TRBV3-1/TRBV3-2 - CASSQERGLAGLYEQYF
TRBJ2-7 TRBV5-6 - CASSLLASDYEQYF
TRBJ2-1 TRBV7-2 - CASSLVPLAGGPVVQFF
TRBJ1-6 TRBV9 - CASSVENRGDSPLHF
TRBJ1-2 TRBV19 - CASSRQGRHGYTF
TRBJ2-1 TRBV27 - CASSLWGGRAGNEQFF
TRBJ1-1 TRBV5-1 - CASSSLTSRNTEAFF
TRBJ2-7 TRBV6-5 - CASGTGFEQYF
TRBJ2-1 TRBV6-5 - CATSLQGERNEQFF
TRBJ1-5 TRBV10-3 - CAISESGRAGQPQHF